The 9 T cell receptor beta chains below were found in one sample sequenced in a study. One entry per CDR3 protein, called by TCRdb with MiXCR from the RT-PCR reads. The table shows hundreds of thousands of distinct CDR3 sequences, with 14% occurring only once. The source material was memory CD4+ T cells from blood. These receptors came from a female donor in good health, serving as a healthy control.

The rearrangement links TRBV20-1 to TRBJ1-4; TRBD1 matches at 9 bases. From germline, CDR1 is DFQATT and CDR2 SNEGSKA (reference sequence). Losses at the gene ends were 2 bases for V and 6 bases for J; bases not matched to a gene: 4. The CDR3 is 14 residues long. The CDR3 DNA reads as TGCAGTGCTAGACGACAGGGGGGATATGAAAAACTGTTTTTT. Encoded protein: CSARRQGGYEKLFF.

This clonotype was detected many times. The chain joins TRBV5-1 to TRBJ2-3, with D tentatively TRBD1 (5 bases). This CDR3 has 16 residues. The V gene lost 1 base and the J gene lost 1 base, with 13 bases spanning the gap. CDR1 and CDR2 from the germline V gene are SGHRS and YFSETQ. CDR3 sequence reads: CASSLLGHGGTDTQYF. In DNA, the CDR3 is TGCGCCAGCAGCTTGCTCGGACACGGAGGCACAGATACGCAGTATTTT.

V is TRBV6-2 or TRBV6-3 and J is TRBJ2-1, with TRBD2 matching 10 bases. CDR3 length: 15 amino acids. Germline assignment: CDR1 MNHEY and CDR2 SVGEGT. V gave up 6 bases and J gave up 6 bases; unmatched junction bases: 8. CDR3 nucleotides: TGTGCCAGCAGAGAGCAGCGGGAGGGGTCCAATGAGCAGTTCTTC. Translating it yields CASREQREGSNEQFF.

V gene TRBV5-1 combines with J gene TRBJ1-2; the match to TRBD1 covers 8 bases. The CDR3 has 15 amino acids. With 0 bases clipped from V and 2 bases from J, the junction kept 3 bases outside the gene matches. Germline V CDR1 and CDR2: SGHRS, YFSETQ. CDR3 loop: CASSLVTGENYGYTF. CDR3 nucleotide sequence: TGCGCCAGCAGCTTGGTGACAGGGGAAAACTATGGCTACACCTTC.

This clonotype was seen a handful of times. The CDR3 is CASSLDPETQYF. In DNA form, the CDR3 reads TGTGCCAGCAGTTTAGATCCGGAGACCCAGTACTTC. V usage is TRBV28 and J usage is TRBJ2-5; D is unclear. V gave up 2 bases and J gave up 5 bases, with 6 bases separating them. CDR3 size: 12 residues. Germline CDR1 reads MDHEN; CDR2 reads SYDVKM.

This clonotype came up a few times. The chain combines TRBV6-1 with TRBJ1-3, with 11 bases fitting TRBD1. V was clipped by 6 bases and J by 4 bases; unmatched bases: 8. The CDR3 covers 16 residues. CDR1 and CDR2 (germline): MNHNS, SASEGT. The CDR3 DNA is TGTGCCAGCAGCGGGACAGGGGGTACGGAAGGAAACACCATATATTTT. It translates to CASSGTGGTEGNTIYF.

This CDR3 is CASSLNGQTYNTEAFF. The DNA of the CDR3 is TGTGCCAGCAGTTTAAATGGACAGACATATAACACTGAAGCTTTCTTT. The chain uses TRBV27 and TRBJ1-1; tentative D call: TRBD1 (6 bases). The germline V and J ends were trimmed by 2 bases and 2 bases, with 15 bases remaining between them. The CDR3 length is 16 residues. Germline values: CDR1 MNHEY, CDR2 SMNVEV (reference sequence).

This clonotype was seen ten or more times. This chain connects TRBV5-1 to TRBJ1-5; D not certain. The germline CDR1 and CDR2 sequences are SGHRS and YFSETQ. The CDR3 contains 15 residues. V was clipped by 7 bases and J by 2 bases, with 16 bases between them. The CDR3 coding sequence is TGCGCCAGCCACCCTACGGGTGGTGGCAATCAGCCCCAGCATTTT. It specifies CASHPTGGGNQPQHF.

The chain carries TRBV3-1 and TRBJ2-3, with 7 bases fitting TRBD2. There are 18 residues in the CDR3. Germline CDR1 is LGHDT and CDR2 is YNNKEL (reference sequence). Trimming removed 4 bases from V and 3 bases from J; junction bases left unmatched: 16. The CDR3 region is CASSPHLNVGEGTDTQYF. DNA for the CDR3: TGTGCCAGCAGCCCCCACCTTAATGTGGGGGAGGGAACAGATACGCAGTATTTT.